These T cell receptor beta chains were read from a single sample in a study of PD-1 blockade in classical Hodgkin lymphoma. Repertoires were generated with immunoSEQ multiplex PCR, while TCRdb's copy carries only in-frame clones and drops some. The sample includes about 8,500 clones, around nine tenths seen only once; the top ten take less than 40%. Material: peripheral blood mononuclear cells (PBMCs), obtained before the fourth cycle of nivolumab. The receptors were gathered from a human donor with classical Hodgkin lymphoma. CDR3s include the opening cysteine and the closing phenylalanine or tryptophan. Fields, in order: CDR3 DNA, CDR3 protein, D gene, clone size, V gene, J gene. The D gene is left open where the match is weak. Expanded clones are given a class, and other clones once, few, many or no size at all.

TGTGCCAGCTTCATTCCTAGCGGGAGAGGGTTCGGGCCGCCCACCGGGGAGCTGTTTTTT,CASFIPSGRGFGPPTGELFF,TRBD2,NA,TRBV2,TRBJ2-2
TGTGCCAGCTCACCACGGCGGACAGGGGGCTCCTCTGGGGCCAACGTCCTGACTTTC,CASSPRRTGGSSGANVLTF,TRBD1,NA,TRBV18,TRBJ2-6
TGTGCCAGCAGCTCTAGCGGGGGGACCTACAATGAGCAGTTCTTC,CASSSSGGTYNEQFF,TRBD2,NA,TRBV6-5,TRBJ2-1
TGTGCCAGCAGCTTGGGCAGTAATGAGCAGTACTTC,CASSLGSNEQYF,NA,NA,TRBV7-6,TRBJ2-7
TGTGCCAGCAGCTTGGGGCTAGCGGGGTACAATGAGCAGTTCTTC,CASSLGLAGYNEQFF,TRBD2,NA,TRBV5-6,TRBJ2-1
TGTGCCATCAGCAGCGGGAGGCTCGACAATGAGCAGTTCTTC,CAISSGRLDNEQFF,TRBD2,NA,TRBV10-3,TRBJ2-1
TGTGCCAGCCGGGACAGGTTCAATGAGCAGTTCTTC,CASRDRFNEQFF,TRBD1,once,TRBV9,TRBJ2-1
TGCGCCAGCAGCTTGGCCCGGGAGAATTCACCCCTCCACTTT,CASSLARENSPLHF,NA,NA,TRBV5-1,TRBJ1-6
TGTGCCAGCAGGACCGCAGAGGGAAAACTGTTTTTT,CASRTAEGKLFF,NA,NA,TRBV28,TRBJ1-4
TGCGCCAGCAGCCCGGAAGGGACAGGAAATAACTATGGCTACACCTTC,CASSPEGTGNNYGYTF,TRBD1,NA,TRBV5-1,TRBJ1-2
TGCGCCAGCAGCTTGGGTGCCGTTGGTACCTACGAGCAGTACTTC,CASSLGAVGTYEQYF,NA,NA,TRBV5-1,TRBJ2-7
TGTGCCAGCGGGGTTATCGAGGACAGTACTAGGCCCCAGCATTTT,CASGVIEDSTRPQHF,NA,once,TRBV6-6,TRBJ1-5
TGTGCCAGCTCTCGTAATCGGGCGAGCTTCCAAGAGACCCAGTACTTC,CASSRNRASFQETQYF,NA,NA,TRBV18,TRBJ2-5
TGTGCCAGCAGCTTGGATCCGGGGCTCGGTCAGCCCCAGCATTTT,CASSLDPGLGQPQHF,NA,medium-sized,TRBV5-4,TRBJ1-5
TGTGCCAGCAGTGCGGCGGGGCTCTACACTGAAGCTTTCTTT,CASSAAGLYTEAFF,NA,NA,TRBV27,TRBJ1-1
TGCGCCAGCAGGACGGGGGACTATGGCTACACCTTC,CASRTGDYGYTF,NA,few,TRBV4-1,TRBJ1-2
TGTGCCAGCAGCTTAGGGAAAAGGGGGGATGAAAAACTGTTTTTT,CASSLGKRGDEKLFF,NA,NA,TRBV11-2,TRBJ1-4
TGTGCCAGCAGCTTAGTCGCAGGTGAACTCTATGGCTACACCTTC,CASSLVAGELYGYTF,NA,once,TRBV7-2,TRBJ1-2
TGTGCCAGCAGAGGTCCAGGCGGCTACACCTTC,CASRGPGGYTF,NA,few,TRBV6-4,TRBJ1-2
TGCGCCAGCAGTGGTTCTCGGGGCAATCAGCCCCAGCATTTT,CASSGSRGNQPQHF,NA,NA,TRBV10-2,TRBJ1-5
TGCGCGAGCGAAATCGAGACCCAGTACTTC,CASEIETQYF,NA,NA,TRBV20-1,TRBJ2-5
TGTGCCAGCAGGGGACAAGGGGTAGCCAAAAACATTCAGTACTTC,CASRGQGVAKNIQYF,NA,NA,TRBV6-5,TRBJ2-4
TGCGCCAGCAGCCTCAGGGTCCCCCCCTACGAGCAGTACTTC,CASSLRVPPYEQYF,NA,NA,TRBV4-1,TRBJ2-7
TGTGCCAGCAGCCATAGCGGGAGAAGGGAGGGAGAGACCCAGTACTTC,CASSHSGRREGETQYF,TRBD2,NA,TRBV7-2,TRBJ2-5
TGTGCCAGCAGCCGAACAGACAGGCGGTATGCGGATACGCAGTATTTT,CASSRTDRRYADTQYF,NA,NA,TRBV5-6,TRBJ2-3
TGCGCCAGCAGCCACGAAAGACTAGCGGGTCTCGAGACCCAGTACTTC,CASSHERLAGLETQYF,TRBD2,NA,TRBV4-1,TRBJ2-5
TGTGCCAGCAGTTGGACCGGTGCCGGGGAGACCCAGTACTTC,CASSWTGAGETQYF,NA,NA,TRBV28,TRBJ2-5
TGCAGCGGGCGGACAGGGTTCGGGGAGCTGTTTTTT,CSGRTGFGELFF,TRBD1,NA,TRBV29-1,TRBJ2-2
TGTGCCAGCAGGACCGTGCGAGGAGGGGGATATGGCTACACCTTC,CASRTVRGGGYGYTF,NA,NA,TRBV2,TRBJ1-2
TGTGCCTGCGATGCCTACGAGCAGTACTTC,CACDAYEQYF,NA,NA,TRBV30,TRBJ2-7
TGTGCCAGCAGCCAGCCGTTCGGGACCCAGTACTTC,CASSQPFGTQYF,NA,NA,TRBV14,TRBJ2-5
TGTGCCAGCAGTACATCTTCTTTGGACAGGATTGGCGAGCAGTACTTC,CASSTSSLDRIGEQYF,TRBD1,NA,TRBV28,TRBJ2-7
TGTGCCAGCAGCCCTGGACTAGCGGGAGAACTGGATACGCAGTATTTT,CASSPGLAGELDTQYF,TRBD2,NA,TRBV5-6,TRBJ2-3
TGTGCCAGCAGCCAGGGGTCTTACTATGGCTACACCTTC,CASSQGSYYGYTF,NA,NA,TRBV6-5,TRBJ1-2
TGTGCCAGCAGTTACTCGAGGGGGGAAGCCAACTATGGCTACACCTTC,CASSYSRGEANYGYTF,NA,NA,TRBV6-5,TRBJ1-2
TGTGCCAGCAGTTACTATTCTAGCGGCTACAATGAGCAGTTCTTC,CASSYYSSGYNEQFF,TRBD2,medium-sized,TRBV6-6,TRBJ2-1
TGTGCCAGCAGCCTAGTGGGACAGGGACTAGCGGGGAGGACCGGGGAGCTGTTTTTT,CASSLVGQGLAGRTGELFF,TRBD2,NA,TRBV7-8,TRBJ2-2
TGCGCCAGCAGCCAAGTCGCGGGAAACTATGGCTACACCTTC,CASSQVAGNYGYTF,NA,NA,TRBV4-1,TRBJ1-2
TGTGCCAGCAGCTTCGGACTAGCGGGTATCAGCTCCTACAATGAGCAGTTCTTC,CASSFGLAGISSYNEQFF,TRBD2,NA,TRBV7-3,TRBJ2-1
TGCGCCAGCAGCCTGGGCGGGCTAGCGGGAGTTTTACTAACAGATACGCAGTATTTT,CASSLGGLAGVLLTDTQYF,TRBD2,NA,TRBV4-1,TRBJ2-3
TGTGCCAGCAGCTTTGATCCTAGCGGGAGTGGTGAGCAGTTCTTC,CASSFDPSGSGEQFF,TRBD2,NA,TRBV11-3,TRBJ2-1
TGCGCCTCTCAGGGTCCCCTAATCAACACTGAAGCTTTCTTT,CASQGPLINTEAFF,NA,NA,TRBV10-2,TRBJ1-1
TGTGCCAGTAGTATTAGGTCAGGGGATTTCTATGGCTACACCTTC,CASSIRSGDFYGYTF,NA,NA,TRBV19,TRBJ1-2
TGCGCCAGCAGCATACGGACTAGCGGGAGTGCAGCCAATGAGCAGTTCTTC,CASSIRTSGSAANEQFF,TRBD2,NA,TRBV5-1,TRBJ2-1
TGTGCCAGCAGCAGCGGGCGGGGGGTAGGGGAGCTGTTTTTT,CASSSGRGVGELFF,TRBD2,NA,TRBV6-5,TRBJ2-2
TGTGCCAGCAGCTTAAGGTTGGAGACCCAGTACTTC,CASSLRLETQYF,NA,NA,TRBV7-2,TRBJ2-5
TGTGCCACCAGCAGGGGGGCCCTTTACCAAGAGACCCAGTACTTC,CATSRGALYQETQYF,NA,few,TRBV15,TRBJ2-5